The 21 T cell receptor beta chains in this list originate from one sample, sequenced in a study of beta chain features in type 1 diabetes. The isolated RNA, all of it, was reverse transcribed, so expressed TCRB transcripts were what got sequenced. Some clones are missing from TCRdb's copy, which holds only in-frame ones; the method was immunoSEQ multiplex PCR. In the table there are 200,000 to 250,000 clones, roughly 11% of which are singletons. Sequenced: central memory CD4+ T cells from blood. These TCRs come from a man between 18 and 29 years old in good health.

This clone was seen many times. The CDR3 sequence is CASSVEVAGTGELFF. The DNA for the CDR3 is TGTGCCAGCAGCGTAGAGGTAGCGGGCACCGGGGAGCTGTTTTTT. The chain has TRBV9 and TRBJ2-2; 7 nucleotides agree with TRBD2. The germline V gene encodes CDR1 SGDLS and CDR2 YYNGEE. The CDR3 loop spans 15 amino acids. The V segment lost 0 bases and the J segment 4 bases; nucleotides outside the gene matches: 3.

This clone was detected only a few times. The rearrangement uses TRBV9 and TRBJ1-1, with TRBD1 matching over 7 bases. The ends lost 4 bases at V and 1 base at J; junction bases unmatched: 7. From germline, CDR1 is SGDLS and CDR2 YYNGEE. The CDR3 is 15 residues long. CDR3: CASSPRGQTNTEAFF. The CDR3 DNA reads as TGTGCCAGCAGCCCGAGGGGACAGACGAACACTGAAGCTTTCTTT.

This clone has just a few counts. The V gene is TRBV30, the J gene TRBJ2-2, with D uncertain. Germline CDR1 and CDR2: GTSNPN and SVGIG (reference sequence). V was trimmed by 4 bases and J by 4 bases, leaving 10 bases between them. The CDR3 length is 13 residues. The CDR3 DNA reads as TGTGCCTGGATCACGGCCGGCACCGGGGAGCTGTTTTTT. This encodes CAWITAGTGELFF.

This clone was counted a few times. The chain is built from TRBV30 and TRBJ2-1; 7 nucleotides align to TRBD1. Losses at the gene ends were 8 bases for V and 7 bases for J; bases not matched to a gene: 11. Germline CDR1 is GTSNPN and CDR2 is SVGIG (reference sequence). The CDR3 consists of 13 residues. The CDR3 coding sequence is TGTGCCCAGGGTCGGACAGGAAGGAATGAGCAGTTCTTC. Its protein is CAQGRTGRNEQFF.

This clone appeared once. The rearrangement links TRBV30 to TRBJ2-3; D gene uncertain. The CDR3 is made up of 12 amino acids. The V end was cut by 2 bases, the J end by 6 bases, with 9 bases between. Germline CDR1 reads GTSNPN; CDR2 reads SVGIG (reference sequence). DNA of the CDR3: TGTGCCTGGAGTTCCGGTCGGGATACGCAGTATTTT. It translates to CAWSSGRDTQYF.

In its sample, this clone was seen many times. The genes are TRBV7-8 and TRBJ1-1; tentatively, D is TRBD1 (5 bases). Germline CDR1 is SGHVS and CDR2 is FQNEAQ. This CDR3 spans 14 amino acids. Trimming cost V 3 bases and J 4 bases, with 12 bases left between them. This chain's CDR3 is CASSFQGQGTEAFF. The CDR3 DNA reads as TGTGCCAGCAGCTTTCAGGGCCAGGGCACTGAAGCTTTCTTT.

The rearrangement links TRBV7-9 to TRBJ2-2; 7 positions agree with TRBD1. The CDR3 covers 17 residues. Per the germline V gene, CDR1 is SEHNR and CDR2 is FQNEAQ (reference sequence). J lost 2 bases, V lost 5 bases, and 11 bases had no gene match. In DNA, the CDR3 is TGTGCCAGCAGCCCGAAACTCGGGACAGTAAACACCGGGGAGCTGTTTTTT. This sequence encodes CASSPKLGTVNTGELFF. Looking up the rest from reference TRBV7-9 and TRBJ2-2 gives the full variable domain: DTGVSQNPRHKITKRGQNVTFRCDPISEHNRLYWYRQTLGQGPEFLTYFQNEAQLEKSRLLSDRFSAERPKGSFSTLEIQRTEQGDSAMYLCASSPKLGTVNTGELFFGEGSRLTVL.

This clone was observed a handful of times. J is TRBJ1-2 and V is TRBV7-9, with D tentatively TRBD1 (5 bases). Germline loops: CDR1 SEHNR, CDR2 FQNEAQ (reference sequence). The CDR3 has 13 amino acids. V lost 5 bases, J lost 4 bases, and 11 bases lay in between. The CDR3 sequence is CASSPGTRYGYTF. The CDR3 DNA reads TGTGCCAGCAGCCCAGGGACGCGCTATGGCTACACCTTC.

The CDR3 protein is CASRGTSGRAYGNIQYF. The CDR3 DNA reads TGTGCCAGCAGGGGGACTAGCGGGAGGGCCTATGGGAACATTCAGTACTTC. This chain joins TRBV28 and TRBJ2-4; 16 positions agree with TRBD2. Germline values: CDR1 MDHEN, CDR2 SYDVKM. This CDR3 is built from 17 residues. V gave up 6 bases and J gave up 7 bases; unmatched junction bases: 9.

V usage is TRBV5-1 and J usage is TRBJ1-4; possible D gene TRBD1, 5 bases. V lost 5 bases and J 1 base, leaving 12 bases between the germline ends. Germline V gene data show CDR1 as SGHRS and CDR2 as YFSETQ. The CDR3 runs 15 residues. In DNA, the CDR3 is TGCGCCAGCAGTCAGGGAATTGGAACTAATGAAAAACTGTTTTTT. This gives the protein CASSQGIGTNEKLFF.

This clone was recorded at least ten times. The sample contains more than one DNA sequence encoding this CDR3. This chain uses TRBV29-1 with TRBJ2-1, with 9 bases lining up with TRBD2. The CDR3 runs 14 residues. Germline-derived CDR1 and CDR2 are SQVTM and ANQGSEA. Unmatched junction bases numbered 9, after V lost 6 bases and J lost 6 bases. CDR3 protein: CSVRGGGRANEQFF. CDR3 coding DNA: TGCAGCGTCCGAGGTGGCGGGAGGGCCAATGAGCAGTTCTTC.

This clone was counted only a few times. The chain couples TRBV29-1 to TRBJ2-1; D not resolved. The CDR3 is 12 amino acids. V shed 3 bases and J shed 3 bases, with 6 bases lying between them. Germline CDR1 reads SQVTM; CDR2 reads ANQGSEA. The CDR3 bases are TGCAGCGTTGAGACTGACTACAATGAGCAGTTCTTC. Protein sequence: CSVETDYNEQFF.

The gene calls are TRBV7-2 and TRBJ2-4, with 7 bases that match TRBD2. CDR1 and CDR2 (germline): SGHTA, FQGNSA. CDR3 size: 16 residues. V shed 0 bases and J 0 bases; nucleotides not matched to a gene: 2. The CDR3 DNA sequence: TGTGCCAGCAGCTTAGCAGCGGGACTAGCCAAAAACATTCAGTACTTC. It translates to CASSLAAGLAKNIQYF.

This clone was seen more than once but under ten times. V usage is TRBV6-5 and J usage is TRBJ2-1; 7 nucleotides align to TRBD1. With 4 bases clipped from V and 7 bases from J, the junction kept 13 bases outside the gene matches. Germline-derived CDR1 and CDR2 are MNHEY and SVGAGI. The CDR3 has 16 amino acids. The CDR3 protein is CASSSRTGFALNEQFF. The CDR3 DNA follows: TGTGCCAGCAGTTCCCGGACAGGCTTCGCCCTAAATGAGCAGTTCTTC.

This rearrangement joins TRBV19 to TRBJ2-6; 8 bases line up with TRBD1. Germline trimming cut 3 bases from V and 0 bases from J; bases unmatched to any gene: 10. This CDR3 is 19 amino acids long. The V gene's germline CDR1 is LNHDA and CDR2 SQIVND (reference sequence). The CDR3 DNA reads as TGTGCCAGTAGTATTTTTAGACAGGGGCCCCTCTCTGGGGCCAACGTCCTGACTTTC. Its translation is CASSIFRQGPLSGANVLTF.

The chain combines TRBV29-1 with TRBJ1-1; possibly TRBD1 for D (5 bases). The CDR3 totals 14 residues. The V end lost 5 bases, the J end lost 6 bases, and 19 bases lay between the germline ends. The germline gives CDR1 SQVTM, CDR2 ANQGSEA. The DNA for the CDR3 is TGCAGCGTTACGCTCGGGGGAGGTTCCGCTGAAGCTTTCTTT. Its translation: CSVTLGGGSAEAFF.

On this clone: The sample holds other DNA sequences that translate to the same CDR3. J is TRBJ1-5 and V is TRBV6-6, with D possibly being TRBD1 (6 bases). V lost 6 bases and J 0 bases, leaving 12 bases between the germline ends. Germline V gives CDR1 MNHNY, CDR2 SVGAGI (reference sequence). This CDR3 region has 15 residues. The DNA of the CDR3 is TGTGCCAGCAGCCCGGGACATTATAGCAATCAGCCCCAGCATTTT. It translates to CASSPGHYSNQPQHF.

This clone occurred a few times. CDR3 residues: CASSLDGGDKFF. In DNA, the CDR3 is TGCGCCAGCAGCTTGGATGGCGGGGATAAGTTCTTC. V is TRBV5-1 and J is TRBJ2-1, with a tentative D call TRBD2 (6 bases). V lost 0 bases to trimming and J lost 14 bases, with 12 bases between them. Germline values: CDR1 SGHRS, CDR2 YFSETQ. This CDR3 spans 12 amino acids.

The chain carries TRBV5-1 and TRBJ2-5; D not resolved. The V gene's germline CDR1 is SGHRS and CDR2 YFSETQ. The CDR3 extends over 12 amino acids. V was shortened by 4 bases and J by 4 bases, with 8 bases between the two germline ends. CDR3 sequence (DNA): TGCGCCAGCAGCCCGTGGGGAGAGACCCAGTACTTC. Amino acid sequence: CASSPWGETQYF.

A remark on this clone: A much more abundant neighbour one base away suggests this may be a read error. This same CDR3 is encoded by further DNA sequences in the sample. The chain links TRBV12-5 to TRBJ2-3; 11 nucleotides line up with TRBD1. The junction had 6 bases not matched to a gene; V was cut back by 1 base and J by 6 bases. The CDR3 loop spans 16 amino acids. The germline gives CDR1 LGHNT, CDR2 FRNRAP. This CDR3 reads CASGLGRRDRGDTQYF. As DNA, the CDR3 is TGTGCTAGTGGTTTGGGGCGCCGGGACAGGGGGGATACGCAGTATTTT.

J is TRBJ1-4 and V is TRBV9; D ambiguous. The CDR3 is 14 amino acids. The V gene lost 2 bases and the J gene lost 10 bases, with 15 bases spanning the gap. Germline CDR1 SGDLS, CDR2 YYNGEE. CDR3 DNA sequence: TGTGCCAGCAGCGTCCAACCGATCGAGGGAAAACTGTTTTTT. This gives the protein CASSVQPIEGKLFF.